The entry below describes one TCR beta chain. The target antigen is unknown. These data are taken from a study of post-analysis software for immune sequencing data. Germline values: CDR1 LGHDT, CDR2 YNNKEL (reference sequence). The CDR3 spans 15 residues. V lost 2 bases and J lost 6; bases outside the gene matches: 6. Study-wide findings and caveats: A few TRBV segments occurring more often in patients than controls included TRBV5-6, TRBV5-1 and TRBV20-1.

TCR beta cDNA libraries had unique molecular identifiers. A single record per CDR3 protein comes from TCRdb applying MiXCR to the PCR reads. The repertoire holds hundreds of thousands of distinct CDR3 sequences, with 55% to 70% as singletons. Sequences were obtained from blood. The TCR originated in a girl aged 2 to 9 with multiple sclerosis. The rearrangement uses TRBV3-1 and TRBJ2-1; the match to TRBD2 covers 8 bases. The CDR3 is CASSQTSGRGNEQFF. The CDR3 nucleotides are TGTGCCAGCAGCCAAACAAGCGGGAGAGGCAATGAGCAGTTCTTC.